The 8 T cell receptor beta chains presented below share a single source sample, sequenced in a study of yellow fever vaccine responses in identical twins. From the RT-PCR reads, TCRdb called clonotypes with MiXCR, one entry per CDR3 protein. The repertoire holds 30,000 to 40,000 distinct CDR3 sequences, more than 50% seen once, with about 4.5% in the top ten. The sequencing here drew on T cells from blood (PBMCs), unsorted or a sorted subset (not recorded which), taken before or after yellow fever vaccination (not recorded which). These receptors were obtained from a woman aged 18-29 years who received the yellow fever vaccine.

V usage is TRBV3-1 and J usage is TRBJ2-7, with 8 bases fitting TRBD2. Germline values: CDR1 LGHDT, CDR2 YNNKEL (reference sequence). The CDR3 loop spans 14 amino acids. V gave up 4 bases and J gave up 2 bases; unmatched junction bases: 4. CDR3 DNA sequence: TGTGCCAGCAGCCGCAGCGGGGGCCCCTACGAGCAGTACTTC. As protein: CASSRSGGPYEQYF.

The genes are TRBV13 and TRBJ2-5; 12 bases agree with TRBD2. In germline, CDR1 is PRHDT, CDR2 FYEKMQ (reference sequence). The CDR3 contains 15 residues. V was pared by 6 bases and J by 1 base, with 3 bases of the junction left unmatched. For the CDR3, the DNA is TGTGCCAGCAGACCGACTAGCGGGGGCCAAGAGACCCAGTACTTC. Protein product: CASRPTSGGQETQYF.

This chain connects TRBV2 to TRBJ2-7; no definite D call. Germline CDR1 SNHLY, CDR2 FYNNEI. The germline V and J ends were trimmed by 6 bases and 4 bases, with 10 bases remaining between them. The CDR3 spans 12 residues. CDR3 nucleotides: TGTGCCAGCAGCGGAACCACATACGAGCAGTACTTC. The encoded protein is CASSGTTYEQYF.

This clonotype was counted a single time. V usage is TRBV7-6 and J usage is TRBJ1-5; possibly TRBD1 for D (5 bases). Germline V gene lookup returns CDR1 SGHVS and CDR2 FNYEAQ. Trimming shortened V by 2 bases and J by 2 bases, and 13 bases separated the two germline ends. The CDR3 is 16 amino acids. The CDR3 here is CASSLLQGRGNQPQHF. CDR3 coding DNA: TGTGCCAGCAGCTTACTGCAGGGAAGGGGCAATCAGCCCCAGCATTTT.

The gene calls are TRBV29-1 and TRBJ2-7; TRBD2 aligns across 9 bases. The CDR3 runs to 11 residues. CDR1 and CDR2 (germline): SQVTM, ANQGSEA. V trimming: 3 bases; J trimming: 9 bases; junction bases outside the gene matches: 3. This CDR3 is CSVDLAGLQYF. CDR3 DNA sequence: TGCAGCGTTGATCTAGCGGGACTGCAGTACTTC.

The CDR3 DNA is TGTGCCAGCGGTGCGACTACAAGGGGAGACGAGCAGTACTTC. Translating it yields CASGATTRGDEQYF. This chain joins TRBV5-6 and TRBJ2-7; possibly TRBD1 or TRBD2 for D (5 bases each). CDR1 SGHDT and CDR2 YYEEEE come from the germline V gene. There are 14 residues in the CDR3. Trimming took off 7 bases at V and 5 bases at J, with 19 bases between the two ends. The full variable domain, its missing parts supplied by reference TRBV5-6 and TRBJ2-7, is DAGVTQSPTHLIKTRGQQVTLRCSPKSGHDTVSWYQQALGQGPQFIFQYYEEEERQRGNFPDRFSGHQFPNYSSELNVNALLLGDSALYLCASGATTRGDEQYFGPGTRLTVT.

This clonotype was counted between two and nine times. This sequence joins TRBV18 and TRBJ2-3; D may be TRBD1 (5 bases). This CDR3 is built from 13 residues. Germline V gene sequence: CDR1 KGHSH, CDR2 LQKENI. The V end lost 2 bases, the J end lost 4 bases, and 7 bases lay between the germline ends. The chain's CDR3 is CASSPRQSDTQYF. The CDR3, as DNA: TGTGCCAGCTCACCAAGACAGTCAGATACGCAGTATTTT.

The V gene is TRBV24-1, the J gene TRBJ2-2; D unclear. V was pared by 5 bases and J by 2 bases, with 5 bases between. CDR1 is KGHDR and CDR2 is SFDVKD in the germline V gene. The CDR3 sequence is 13 residues long. The CDR3 loop is CATSATNTGELFF. The CDR3 nucleotides read TGTGCCACCAGTGCCACCAACACCGGGGAGCTGTTTTTT.